Shown below are 32 T cell receptor beta chains from a single sample sequenced in a study of siplizumab effects on memory and regulatory T cells. Some clones are missing from TCRdb's copy, which holds only in-frame ones; the method was immunoSEQ multiplex PCR. The sample consists of some 100,000 clones, 75% to 95% of them appearing once. The material sequenced was CD4+ T cells sorted from blood. These receptors were obtained from a human donor in good health. Some clones in this sample may be carry-over from other donors' samples.

V gene TRBV23-1 combines with J gene TRBJ2-6; TRBD2 is a possible D gene (6 bases). TRBV23-1 is annotated as an ORF whose role is uncertain. The V gene lost 7 bases and the J gene lost 3 bases, with 22 bases spanning the gap. CDR3 length equals 18 residues. The CDR3 DNA sequence: TGCGCCAGCAATTCAACGGGAGCCCCCCTAAATGGGGCCAACGTCCTGACTTTC. It specifies CASNSTGAPLNGANVLTF.

The chain has TRBV6-6 and TRBJ1-5, with D perhaps matching TRBD1 (6 bases). V lost 2 bases to trimming and J lost 4 bases, with 15 bases between them. Germline loops: CDR1 MNHNY, CDR2 SVGAGI (reference sequence). CDR3 size: 16 residues. For the CDR3, the DNA is TGTGCCAGCAGTTACCTAGACAGGTTGGCAAATCAGCCCCAGCATTTT. Its translation: CASSYLDRLANQPQHF.

The gene calls are TRBV7-9 and TRBJ1-2; TRBD1 might be the D (6 bases). CDR1 and CDR2 from the germline V gene are SEHNR and FQNEAQ (reference sequence). With 5 bases removed from V and 4 bases from J, the gap between germline ends came to 17 bases. This CDR3 is built from 15 residues. Here the CDR3 DNA reads TGTGCCAGCAGCCTACAGACCACAGGGATCTATGGCTACACCTTC. Its translation: CASSLQTTGIYGYTF.

CDR3 sequence: CASSLVGLAGCFSYEQYF. DNA for the CDR3: TGCGCCAGCAGCTTGGTGGGACTAGCGGGTTGCTTCTCCTACGAGCAGTACTTC. The chain joins TRBV5-1 to TRBJ2-7; 12 bases line up with TRBD2. The CDR3 sequence is 18 residues long. Germline CDR1 and CDR2: SGHRS and YFSETQ. The V segment lost 0 bases and the J segment 0 bases; nucleotides outside the gene matches: 7.

This clone has just a few counts. This sequence joins TRBV7-3 and TRBJ1-2, with no clear D. CDR3 length equals 13 residues. V dropped 5 bases and J dropped 5 bases, with 12 bases sitting between them. The germline gives CDR1 SGHTA, CDR2 FQGTGA. CDR3 amino acids: CASSEAVGYGYTF. The CDR3 DNA reads TGTGCCAGCAGCGAAGCGGTCGGGTATGGCTACACCTTC.

This clone has just a few counts. The chain recombines TRBV7-9 with TRBJ1-6, with TRBD1 matching 9 bases. Germline assignment: CDR1 SEHNR and CDR2 FQNEAQ (reference sequence). J gave up 8 bases and V 5 bases, and 4 bases lay outside the gene matches. The CDR3 extends over 14 amino acids. CDR3 bases: TGTGCCAGCAGCCCTCGACAGGGGGATTCACCCCTCCACTTT. Its protein is CASSPRQGDSPLHF.

The CDR3 DNA reads TGTGCCTGGAGAGTCGGCCCTTACTCCTACGAGCAGTACTTC. It codes for CAWRVGPYSYEQYF. The rearrangement uses TRBV30 and TRBJ2-7; D gene uncertain. V was shortened by 3 bases and J by 0 bases, with 12 bases between the two germline ends. From germline, CDR1 is GTSNPN and CDR2 SVGIG (reference sequence). The CDR3 covers 14 residues.

Note on this clone: Within the sample, other DNA sequences also encode this same CDR3. This chain links TRBV14 with TRBJ1-2; possibly TRBD1 for D (6 bases). The ends were cut back, 2 bases at V and 8 bases at J, with 12 bases in the middle. Germline V gene data show CDR1 as SGHDN and CDR2 as FVKESK. This CDR3 comprises 13 residues. CDR3 DNA sequence: TGTGCCAGCAGCCAATCCAGGGGCAGCGGCTACACCTTC. This gives the protein CASSQSRGSGYTF.

The rearrangement joins TRBV18 to TRBJ1-2; the match to TRBD1 covers 10 bases. The CDR3 has 17 amino acids. Germline CDR1 is KGHSH and CDR2 is LQKENI. V lost 3 bases and J lost 1; bases outside the gene matches: 8. CDR3 DNA: TGTGCCAGCTCACCGGGGACAGGGGACCCACTTAACTATGGCTACACCTTC. This codes for CASSPGTGDPLNYGYTF. Full variable domain (outside the CDR3, taken from reference TRBV18 and TRBJ1-2): NAGVMQNPRHLVRRRGQEARLRCSPMKGHSHVYWYRQLPEEGLKFMVYLQKENIIDESGMPKERFSAEFPKEGPSILRIQQVVRGDSAAYFCASSPGTGDPLNYGYTFGSGTRLTVV.

The chain links TRBV19 to TRBJ1-3; D unresolved. Trimming cost V 7 bases and J 0 bases, with 22 bases left between them. This CDR3 has 18 residues. Germline V gives CDR1 LNHDA, CDR2 SQIVND (reference sequence). Here the CDR3 DNA reads TGTGCCAGTATCCCTCGGCCCCTGGGGTTAACCTCTGGAAACACCATATATTTT. Protein: CASIPRPLGLTSGNTIYF.

The chain uses TRBV7-8 and TRBJ2-7, with D uncertain. Germline V CDR1 and CDR2: SGHVS, FQNEAQ. V lost 4 bases to trimming and J lost 8 bases, with 12 bases between them. This CDR3 region has 12 residues. CDR3 sequence: CASSSSLVQQYF. In DNA form, the CDR3 reads TGTGCCAGCAGCTCCTCCCTGGTCCAGCAGTACTTC.

V and J are TRBV28 and TRBJ1-2; possible D gene TRBD1, 5 bases. With 7 bases removed from V and 5 bases from J, the gap between germline ends came to 20 bases. CDR3 size: 15 residues. Germline CDR1 is MDHEN and CDR2 is SYDVKM. The CDR3 coding sequence is TGTGCCAGCAATCCCCCCGGCAGGACACGATATGGCTACACCTTC. This sequence encodes CASNPPGRTRYGYTF.

The rearrangement links TRBV5-1 to TRBJ2-1; 7 bases are shared with TRBD1. The CDR3 has 17 amino acids. Looked up from germline, CDR1 is SGHRS and CDR2 is YFSETQ. The V segment lost 0 bases and the J segment 1 base; nucleotides outside the gene matches: 7. CDR3 amino acids: CASSLEDRVSSYNEQFF. CDR3 sequence (DNA): TGCGCCAGCAGCTTGGAAGACAGGGTATCATCCTACAATGAGCAGTTCTTC.

This sequence joins TRBV7-9 and TRBJ1-2, with D hard to call. This CDR3 comprises 14 residues. Trimming shortened V by 5 bases and J by 8 bases, and 18 bases separated the two germline ends. Germline V gene data show CDR1 as SEHNR and CDR2 as FQNEAQ (reference sequence). The DNA of the CDR3 is TGTGCCAGCAGCCACGCCAGGACGCCCGGGGGCTACACCTTC. Translated, it gives CASSHARTPGGYTF.

V and J are TRBV7-8 and TRBJ2-1, with TRBD1 identical over 7 bases. The CDR3 runs 15 residues. V lost 1 base and J lost 7; bases outside the gene matches: 7. CDR1 and CDR2 from the germline V gene are SGHVS and FQNEAQ. CDR3 coding DNA: TGTGCCAGCAGCTTAGGACAGGCGACAGGGAATGAGCAGTTCTTC. Translated, it gives CASSLGQATGNEQFF.

The gene calls are TRBV5-1 and TRBJ2-3, with unresolved D. Per germline, CDR1 SGHRS and CDR2 YFSETQ. V was clipped by 4 bases and J by 0 bases, with 3 bases between them. The CDR3 extends over 12 amino acids. The CDR3 loop reads CASSESTDTQYF. The CDR3 DNA reads as TGCGCCAGCAGCGAGAGCACAGATACGCAGTATTTT. The entire variable domain, with the rest obtained from reference TRBV5-1 and TRBJ2-3, is as follows: KAGVTQTPRYLIKTRGQQVTLSCSPISGHRSVSWYQQTPGQGLQFLFEYFSETQRNKGNFPGRFSGRQFSNSRSEMNVSTLELGDSALYLCASSESTDTQYFGPGTRLTVL.

The chain has TRBV6-1 and TRBJ2-3; 15 nucleotides align to TRBD2. Trimming took 5 bases from V and 6 from J; bases not matched to a gene: 3. CDR1 is MNHNS, CDR2 SASEGT, per germline. The CDR3 runs 15 residues. In DNA form, the CDR3 reads TGTGCCAGCAGTCAGGGACTAGCGGGGGGCGATACGCAGTATTTT. Protein product: CASSQGLAGGDTQYF.

This chain's CDR3 is CASSAPSSTDTQYF. CDR3 nucleotide sequence: TGTGCCAGCAGTGCCCCGTCTAGCACAGATACGCAGTATTTT. The chain couples TRBV9 to TRBJ2-3; D unresolved. Germline CDR1 and CDR2: SGDLS and YYNGEE. The CDR3 loop spans 14 amino acids. Trimming pared 5 bases from V and 0 bases from J, leaving 10 bases between. Variable domain in full (rest from reference TRBV9 and TRBJ2-3): DSGVTQTPKHLITATGQRVTLRCSPRSGDLSVYWYQQSLDQGLQFLIQYYNGEERAKGNILERFSAQQFPDLHSELNLSSLELGDSALYFCASSAPSSTDTQYFGPGTRLTVL.

This rearrangement joins TRBV11-3 to TRBJ2-5; 7 bases line up with TRBD2. CDR3 length: 14 amino acids. V gave up 3 bases and J gave up 4 bases; unmatched junction bases: 5. The germline CDR1 and CDR2 sequences are SGHNT and YENEEA. The CDR3 DNA reads TGTGCCAGCAGCTTGACAACTAGCGCAGAGACCCAGTACTTC. Translating gives CASSLTTSAETQYF.

This clone has a single count. The gene calls are TRBV5-1 and TRBJ2-3, with TRBD1 as a possible D gene (6 bases). V shed 3 bases and J shed 2 bases, with 10 bases lying between them. Germline-derived CDR1 and CDR2 are SGHRS and YFSETQ. The CDR3 runs to 14 residues. The CDR3 DNA reads as TGCGCCAGCAGCTCAGGACAGTACACAGATACGCAGTATTTT. Amino acids: CASSSGQYTDTQYF.

V gene TRBV14 combines with J gene TRBJ2-7, with no clear D. The CDR3 is made up of 11 amino acids. Germline values: CDR1 SGHDN, CDR2 FVKESK. Trimming removed 5 bases at V and 0 bases at J, with 2 bases between. CDR3 bases: TGTGCCAGCAGCTACTCCTACGAGCAGTACTTC. This translates into CASSYSYEQYF.

V is TRBV13 and J is TRBJ2-3; D not certain. The ends were cut back, 1 base at V and 13 bases at J, with 15 bases in the middle. The germline gives CDR1 PRHDT, CDR2 FYEKMQ (reference sequence). CDR3 length equals 13 residues. As DNA, the CDR3 is TGTGCCAGCAGCTTAGAGCCGGAATTCATTAAGTATTTT. Translating gives CASSLEPEFIKYF.

V usage is TRBV5-1 and J usage is TRBJ2-3; possibly TRBD2 for D (6 bases). Germline V lookup: CDR1 SGHRS, CDR2 YFSETQ. V shed 0 bases and J shed 4 bases, with 12 bases lying between them. This CDR3 comprises 15 residues. As DNA, the CDR3 is TGCGCCAGCAGCTTGGCCGGGGGTTGGGCAGATACGCAGTATTTT. Protein product: CASSLAGGWADTQYF.

The chain recombines TRBV6-1 with TRBJ1-1; D ambiguous. CDR3 length equals 13 residues. V was cut by 4 bases and J by 0 bases, with 6 bases left in between. Germline V gives CDR1 MNHNS, CDR2 SASEGT. CDR3 residues: CASSAHLNTEAFF. The CDR3 bases are TGTGCCAGCAGTGCCCACTTGAACACTGAAGCTTTCTTT.

This chain links TRBV4-2 with TRBJ2-7; the match to TRBD2 covers 8 bases. V was pared by 4 bases and J by 2 bases, with 10 bases of the junction left unmatched. In germline, CDR1 is LGHNA, CDR2 YNFKEQ. The CDR3 covers 16 residues. CDR3 coding DNA: TGTGCCAGCAGCCGAGCGGTCGCGGGAGGCGCCTACGAGCAGTACTTC. It translates to CASSRAVAGGAYEQYF.

J is TRBJ2-3 and V is TRBV27, with D perhaps matching TRBD2 (5 bases). The germline V gene has CDR1 MNHEY and CDR2 SMNVEV (reference sequence). The CDR3 has 14 residues. Deletions cut 1 base from V and 5 bases from J, with 10 bases between. Here the CDR3 DNA reads TGTGCCAGCAGTTTATTTGCGGGTGGAGATACGCAGTATTTT. Its protein is CASSLFAGGDTQYF.

The CDR3 loop is CASSPRGSGRASTDTQYF. The CDR3 DNA is TGTGCCAGCAGCCCGAGAGGTAGCGGGAGAGCCAGCACAGATACGCAGTATTTT. The chain employs TRBV11-2 and TRBJ2-3; 9 bases map to TRBD2. CDR3 length: 18 amino acids. The V gene end was trimmed by 5 bases and the J gene end by 0 bases; junction bases not matched to a gene: 12. From germline, CDR1 is SGHAT and CDR2 FQNNGV.

V is TRBV9 and J is TRBJ2-3, with D tentatively TRBD2 (6 bases). V gave up 3 bases and J gave up 6 bases, with 20 bases separating them. In germline, CDR1 is SGDLS, CDR2 YYNGEE. The CDR3 runs 16 residues. CDR3 residues: CASSAKTSEVVDTQYF. In nucleotides, the CDR3 is TGTGCCAGCAGCGCAAAGACTAGTGAGGTCGTTGATACGCAGTATTTT.

The chain links TRBV30 to TRBJ1-5, with D possibly TRBD1 on 6 matching bases. CDR3 length: 15 residues. The germline V gene has CDR1 GTSNPN and CDR2 SVGIG (reference sequence). V lost 0 bases, J lost 6 bases, and 15 bases lay in between. This chain's CDR3 is CAWSVLGQGSQPQHF. The CDR3 region has the DNA TGTGCCTGGAGTGTACTCGGGCAGGGGAGTCAGCCCCAGCATTTT.

This clone appeared once. This chain uses TRBV19 with TRBJ2-3; D ambiguous. Deletions cut 7 bases from V and 0 bases from J, with 8 bases between. Per germline, CDR1 LNHDA and CDR2 SQIVND (reference sequence). The CDR3 covers 13 residues. DNA of the CDR3: TGTGCCAGTATTCCCGACAGCACAGATACGCAGTATTTT. This codes for CASIPDSTDTQYF.

The chain employs TRBV4-2 and TRBJ2-7, with 12 bases identical to TRBD2. Germline V CDR1 and CDR2: LGHNA, YNFKEQ. The CDR3 is 14 amino acids. Unmatched junction bases numbered 3, after V lost 2 bases and J lost 7 bases. DNA for the CDR3: TGTGCCAGCAGCCAACCCGGGACTAGCGGGGAGCAGTACTTC. Translated, it gives CASSQPGTSGEQYF.

V is TRBV18 and J is TRBJ1-1; TRBD1 is a possible D gene (5 bases). V gave up 2 bases and J gave up 4 bases, with 8 bases separating them. The germline gives CDR1 KGHSH, CDR2 LQKENI. This CDR3 has 13 residues. This CDR3 reads CASSPMGGTEAFF. CDR3 sequence (DNA): TGTGCCAGCTCACCAATGGGGGGCACTGAAGCTTTCTTT.